Shown below are 14 T cell receptor beta chains from a single sample sequenced in a study of type 1 regulatory T cells. Overall study results and limits: Compared with non-type 1 regulatory T cells, type 1 regulatory T cells showed a more restricted TCR repertoire.

These receptors lack a known antigen. TCRdb re-analysed the reads in MiXCR, keeping a single row per CDR3 protein. Of 60,000 to 75,000 distinct CDR3 sequences in the sample, less than 25% were seen once. The specimen sequenced was cultured type 1 regulatory T (Tr1) cells, either the whole culture or a sorted fraction (not recorded which). These receptors all stem from a human donor in good health.

This clonotype was seen at least ten times. The V and J genes are TRBV29-1 and TRBJ2-5; the D call may be TRBD1 or TRBD2 (6 bases each). Trimming took off 6 bases at V and 2 bases at J, with 10 bases between the two ends. The CDR3 covers 12 residues. Germline lookup yields CDR1 SQVTM and CDR2 ANQGSEA. The CDR3 bases are TGCAGCGTGGCGGGACAACAAGAGACCCAGTACTTC. This gives the protein CSVAGQQETQYF.

The J gene is TRBJ2-5, the V gene TRBV20-1; 9 bases map to TRBD2. The germline gives CDR1 DFQATT, CDR2 SNEGSKA (reference sequence). V gave up 2 bases and J gave up 0 bases; unmatched junction bases: 7. CDR3 length: 16 amino acids. The CDR3 nucleotides are TGCAGTGCTAGACCTACGAGCGGGAGGAACCAAGAGACCCAGTACTTC. This gives the protein CSARPTSGRNQETQYF.

V usage is TRBV12-3 or TRBV12-4 and J usage is TRBJ1-6; tentatively, D is TRBD1 (5 bases). Trimming removed 5 bases at V and 6 bases at J, with 8 bases between. The CDR3 sequence is 13 residues long. The CDR3 loop reads CASSDSFNSPLHF. The CDR3 nucleotides read TGTGCCAGCAGTGACAGTTTTAATTCACCCCTCCACTTT.

The rearrangement links TRBV5-1 to TRBJ2-7; 7 bases are shared with TRBD2. With 4 bases clipped from V and 5 bases from J, the junction kept 9 bases outside the gene matches. The CDR3 length is 14 residues. Germline CDR1 SGHRS, CDR2 YFSETQ. CDR3 nucleotide sequence: TGCGCCAGCAGCGGGGAGGGTCCGTGGAACGAGCAGTACTTC. Translating it yields CASSGEGPWNEQYF.

This clonotype was detected a few times. The V gene is TRBV11-2, the J gene TRBJ2-2, with D possibly matching TRBD2 (6 bases). Trimming shortened V by 5 bases and J by 4 bases, and 14 bases separated the two germline ends. This CDR3 region has 15 residues. Germline CDR1 SGHAT, CDR2 FQNNGV. The CDR3 DNA is TGTGCCAGCAGCCCTGTCGGAGGGTTCACCGGGGAGCTGTTTTTT. Protein product: CASSPVGGFTGELFF.

The sample holds a few counts of this clonotype. The chain carries TRBV20-1 and TRBJ1-5, with TRBD1 identical over 10 bases. After removal of 6 bases from V and 4 bases from J, the junction contained 6 bases not matched to a gene. CDR1 and CDR2 (germline): DFQATT, SNEGSKA (reference sequence). There are 14 residues in the CDR3. The CDR3 is CSAPGTGVNQPQHF. CDR3 coding DNA: TGCAGTGCCCCCGGGACAGGGGTTAATCAGCCCCAGCATTTT.

This chain connects TRBV25-1 to TRBJ1-2; 12 bases are a match to TRBD1. V dropped 8 bases and J dropped 3; count of bases not matched to a gene: 13. There are 17 residues in the CDR3. Germline V lookup: CDR1 MGHDK, CDR2 SYGVNS. In DNA form, the CDR3 reads TGTGCCAGCGGAAACCGGGACAGGGGGCGCCGAGACTATGGCTACACCTTC. Its protein is CASGNRDRGRRDYGYTF.

The table lists this clonotype with many counts. The chain carries TRBV18 and TRBJ2-3; possibly TRBD2 for D (5 bases). The germline gives CDR1 KGHSH, CDR2 LQKENI. Deletions cut 3 bases from V and 6 bases from J, with 7 bases between. This CDR3 region has 12 residues. CDR3 region: CASSPGGDTQYF. The CDR3 nucleotides read TGTGCCAGCTCACCGGGCGGGGATACGCAGTATTTT. Full variable domain (outside the CDR3, taken from reference TRBV18 and TRBJ2-3): NAGVMQNPRHLVRRRGQEARLRCSPMKGHSHVYWYRQLPEEGLKFMVYLQKENIIDESGMPKERFSAEFPKEGPSILRIQQVVRGDSAAYFCASSPGGDTQYFGPGTRLTVL.

This clonotype was observed at least ten times. The chain combines TRBV24-1 with TRBJ2-7; the match to TRBD1 covers 9 bases. This CDR3 is built from 13 residues. Trimming at V came to 6 bases and at J to 9 bases, leaving 8 bases not matched to a gene. CDR1 is KGHDR, CDR2 SFDVKD, per germline. This CDR3 reads CATSPGQGRRQYF. CDR3 nucleotides: TGTGCCACCAGTCCGGGACAGGGAAGGAGGCAGTACTTC.

This sequence joins TRBV5-1 and TRBJ1-1; weak D call: TRBD1 (6 bases). CDR3 length: 15 amino acids. With 4 bases removed from V and 4 bases from J, the gap between germline ends came to 17 bases. CDR1 is SGHRS, CDR2 YFSETQ, per germline. CDR3 DNA: TGCGCCAGCAGCCTCAGTAGGGACATCGCCACTGAAGCTTTCTTT. Its protein is CASSLSRDIATEAFF.

The chain has TRBV19 and TRBJ1-1; D gene unclear. The CDR3 sequence is 13 residues long. The germline V gene has CDR1 LNHDA and CDR2 SQIVND (reference sequence). V lost 4 bases to trimming and J lost 7 bases, with 13 bases between them. The CDR3 reads CASSKRRESEAFF. The CDR3 DNA reads as TGTGCCAGTAGTAAGAGACGGGAGAGTGAAGCTTTCTTT.

This clonotype was seen a handful of times. The V gene is TRBV20-1, the J gene TRBJ2-5; 7 nucleotides agree with TRBD1. V dropped 8 bases and J dropped 5; count of bases not matched to a gene: 8. The CDR3 length is 12 residues. The germline CDR1 and CDR2 sequences are DFQATT and SNEGSKA (reference sequence). The CDR3 sequence is CSITGAGETQYF. Written as DNA, the CDR3 is TGCAGTATTACAGGGGCGGGTGAGACCCAGTACTTC.

This clonotype was picked up a small number of times. The chain joins TRBV29-1 to TRBJ1-1, with 8 bases identical to TRBD1. Germline V gene lookup returns CDR1 SQVTM and CDR2 ANQGSEA. The length of the CDR3 is 15 residues. With 4 bases clipped from V and 5 bases from J, the junction kept 12 bases outside the gene matches. The CDR3 reads CSVGIGQGRGTEAFF. The CDR3 DNA sequence: TGCAGCGTTGGTATCGGACAGGGTCGCGGTACTGAAGCTTTCTTT. The full variable domain, in which reference TRBV29-1 and TRBJ1-1 provide the parts outside the CDR3, is SAVISQKPSRDICQRGTSLTIQCQVDSQVTMMFWYRQQPGQSLTLIATANQGSEATYESGFVIDKFPISRPNLTFSTLTVSNMSPEDSSIYLCSVGIGQGRGTEAFFGQGTRLTVV.

The chain combines TRBV7-9 with TRBJ2-5, with 10 bases fitting TRBD2. Germline V lookup: CDR1 SEHNR, CDR2 FQNEAQ (reference sequence). V dropped 11 bases and J dropped 4; count of bases not matched to a gene: 10. This CDR3 has 14 residues. This chain's CDR3 is CAGVPSGSGETQYF. In DNA, the CDR3 is TGTGCCGGGGTCCCTAGCGGGAGTGGAGAGACCCAGTACTTC.